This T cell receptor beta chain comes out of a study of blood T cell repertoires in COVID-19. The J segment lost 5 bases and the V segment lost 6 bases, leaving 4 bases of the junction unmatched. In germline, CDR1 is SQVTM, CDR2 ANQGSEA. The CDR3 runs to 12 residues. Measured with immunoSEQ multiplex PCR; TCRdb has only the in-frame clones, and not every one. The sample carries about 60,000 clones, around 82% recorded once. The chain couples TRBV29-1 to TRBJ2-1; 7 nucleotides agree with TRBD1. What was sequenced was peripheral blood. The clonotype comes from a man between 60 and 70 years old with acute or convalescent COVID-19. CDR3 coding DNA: TGCAGCGTCTCGACAGGGAACAATGAGCAGTTCTTC. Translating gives CSVSTGNNEQFF.